This TCR beta chain was observed in a study of CXCR3-negative and CXCR3-positive naive CD8 T cells. In preparing the TRB cDNA libraries, 5' RACE with UMI labels was used. TCRdb reprocessed the 5' RACE reads and reports one entry per CDR3 protein, with no DNA. This sample carries around 90,000 distinct CDR3 sequences, with 1.1% going to the ten biggest clones. The V gene's germline CDR1 is SGHKS and CDR2 YYEKEE (reference sequence). The CDR3 consists of 15 residues. This clonotype was sampled from a human donor in good health. Some clones in this sample may be carry-over from other donors' samples. The sequenced material came from naive CXCR3- CD8+ T cells from blood. Subset: CD45RO-CCR7+CD27+CD95- naive CD8+ T cells lacking CXCR3 (TNR3-). The gene calls are TRBV5-5 and TRBJ1-1; TCRdb's D gene call, TRBD1, goes unchecked for lack of DNA. This CDR3 is CASSLYPGRGTEAFF. Filled out from reference TRBV5-5 and TRBJ1-1, the complete variable domain reads DAGVTQSPTHLIKTRGQQVTLRCSPISGHKSVSWYQQVLGQGPQFIFQYYEKEERGRGNFPDRFSARQFPNYSSELNVNALLLGDSALYLCASSLYPGRGTEAFFGQGTRLTVV.